The 20 T cell receptor beta chains below were found in one sample sequenced in a study of blood T cell repertoires in COVID-19. Sequencing used immunoSEQ multiplex PCR; TCRdb keeps in-frame clones, though not all of them. The table has 200,000 to 250,000 clones, about 80% seen once. The sample taken for sequencing was peripheral blood. The origin of the receptors is a man aged 25-45 years who had recovered from COVID-19.

The rearrangement uses TRBV7-9 and TRBJ1-1; possible D gene TRBD1, 5 bases. Germline CDR1 and CDR2: SEHNR and FQNEAQ (reference sequence). Deletions cut 7 bases from V and 8 bases from J, with 17 bases between. CDR3 size: 13 residues. The CDR3 region has the DNA TGTGCCAGCAACCTAACGCCGGGGGTCGAAGCTTTCTTT. This gives the protein CASNLTPGVEAFF. The variable domain in full, with the rest retrieved from reference TRBV7-9 and TRBJ1-1, is DTGVSQNPRHKITKRGQNVTFRCDPISEHNRLYWYRQTLGQGPEFLTYFQNEAQLEKSRLLSDRFSAERPKGSFSTLEIQRTEQGDSAMYLCASNLTPGVEAFFGQGTRLTVV.

This rearrangement joins TRBV11-2 to TRBJ1-6; TRBD1 matches at 7 bases. V lost 1 base, J lost 7 bases, and 7 bases stayed unmatched. This CDR3 spans 16 amino acids. Germline assignment: CDR1 SGHAT and CDR2 FQNNGV. In nucleotides, the CDR3 is TGTGCCAGCAGCTTAGCGGTGAGGGGGCTCAATTCACCCCTCCACTTT. This codes for CASSLAVRGLNSPLHF.

The sample holds a few counts of this clone. The chain uses TRBV10-3 and TRBJ1-3; unclear D gene. The CDR3 length is 14 residues. V was cut by 7 bases and J by 0 bases, with 10 bases left in between. Germline V lookup: CDR1 ENHRY, CDR2 SYGVKD. The CDR3 loop reads CAIMRGSSGNTIYF. The CDR3 coding sequence is TGTGCCATCATGCGGGGAAGCTCTGGAAACACCATATATTTT.

This clone showed up just once. The chain joins TRBV7-3 to TRBJ2-1, with 10 bases matching TRBD1. The CDR3 consists of 15 residues. Germline CDR1 is SGHTA and CDR2 is FQGTGA. J gave up 6 bases and V 2 bases, and 4 bases lay outside the gene matches. For the CDR3, the DNA is TGTGCCAGCAGCTTAGGGACAGGGGTGGGCAATGAGCAGTTCTTC. Its translation is CASSLGTGVGNEQFF.

The chain carries TRBV2 and TRBJ2-7, with 7 positions matching TRBD1. The V and J ends lost 6 bases and 3 bases, in that order; junction bases with no gene match: 5. CDR3 length: 13 amino acids. Germline V CDR1 and CDR2: SNHLY, FYNNEI. CDR3 DNA sequence: TGTGCCAGCAGCCGGGACAGATACTACGAGCAGTACGTC. Protein sequence: CASSRDRYYEQYV.

The chain links TRBV6-1 to TRBJ1-1, with D hard to call. V was shortened by 2 bases and J by 3 bases, with 7 bases between the two germline ends. The CDR3 is 13 amino acids. The germline V gene encodes CDR1 MNHNS and CDR2 SASEGT. CDR3 nucleotide sequence: TGTGCCAGCAGTGAATTGAGTGACACTGAAGCTTTCTTT. This encodes CASSELSDTEAFF.

The chain employs TRBV27 and TRBJ2-1; TRBD2 agrees at 8 bases. After removal of 5 bases from V and 8 bases from J, the junction contained 14 bases not matched to a gene. In germline, CDR1 is MNHEY, CDR2 SMNVEV (reference sequence). There are 16 residues in the CDR3. CDR3 residues: CASSTGGGRIVHEQFF. The CDR3 DNA follows: TGTGCCAGCAGTACTGGCGGGGGGCGAATTGTTCATGAGCAGTTCTTC.

This chain connects TRBV9 to TRBJ1-1, with 9 bases lining up with TRBD1. The V and J ends lost 3 bases and 8 bases, in that order; junction bases with no gene match: 5. Germline values: CDR1 SGDLS, CDR2 YYNGEE. This CDR3 has 13 residues. CDR3 region: CASSAATGGEAFF. Here the CDR3 DNA reads TGTGCCAGCAGCGCCGCGACAGGGGGGGAAGCTTTCTTT.

The rearrangement uses TRBV6-5 and TRBJ1-1; 8 bases agree with TRBD1. Per the germline V gene, CDR1 is MNHEY and CDR2 is SVGAGI. The CDR3 has 13 amino acids. The V gene end was trimmed by 7 bases and the J gene end by 3 bases; junction bases not matched to a gene: 4. The CDR3 DNA reads TGTGCCAGCATCCTGACAGGGGACACTGAAGCTTTCTTT. Residues: CASILTGDTEAFF.

In its sample, this clone was seen once. This chain's CDR3 is CASSLSVNSPLHF. Written as DNA, the CDR3 is TGTGCCAGCAGTTTGAGTGTGAATTCACCCCTCCACTTT. The V and J genes are TRBV12-3 or TRBV12-4 and TRBJ1-6; D is undetermined. Trimming removed 3 bases at V and 7 bases at J, with 7 bases between. The CDR3 is 13 amino acids.

The chain joins TRBV29-1 to TRBJ2-7, with 7 bases identical to TRBD1. The germline V gene encodes CDR1 SQVTM and CDR2 ANQGSEA. The CDR3 contains 14 residues. V dropped 4 bases and J dropped 1; count of bases not matched to a gene: 7. In nucleotides, the CDR3 is TGCAGCGTTGGGTCAGGGGGTGGATCCTACGAGCAGTACTTC. Protein product: CSVGSGGGSYEQYF.

The chain links TRBV7-6 to TRBJ2-5; perhaps TRBD2 as D (5 bases). The V end lost 5 bases, the J end lost 0 bases, and 10 bases lay between the germline ends. The CDR3 is made up of 14 amino acids. Germline V gene data show CDR1 as SGHVS and CDR2 as FNYEAQ. The CDR3 loop is CASSHPGYQETQYF. CDR3 bases: TGTGCCAGCAGCCACCCGGGGTACCAAGAGACCCAGTACTTC. The variable domain in full, completed from reference TRBV7-6 and TRBJ2-5, reads GAGVSQSPRYKVTKRGQDVALRCDPISGHVSLYWYRQALGQGPEFLTYFNYEAQQDKSGLPNDRFSAERPEGSISTLTIQRTEQRDSAMYRCASSHPGYQETQYFGPGTRLLVL.

The chain combines TRBV6-5 with TRBJ1-1; maybe TRBD1 (6 bases). This CDR3 spans 14 amino acids. Germline V gene lookup returns CDR1 MNHEY and CDR2 SVGAGI. The V and J ends lost 7 bases and 0 bases respectively, with 12 bases between them. CDR3 DNA: TGTGCCAGCACCTCGGGACACCTGAACACTGAAGCTTTCTTT. Protein: CASTSGHLNTEAFF.

The chain couples TRBV18 to TRBJ2-7, with TRBD1 matching 10 bases. CDR3 length equals 13 residues. V was pared by 3 bases and J by 7 bases, with 3 bases of the junction left unmatched. Germline CDR1 is KGHSH and CDR2 is LQKENI. CDR3 sequence (DNA): TGTGCCAGCTCACCGGGACAGGGGCGGGAGCAGTACGTC. Protein sequence: CASSPGQGREQYV.

V usage is TRBV19 and J usage is TRBJ2-3; tentative D call: TRBD2 (6 bases). Looked up from germline, CDR1 is LNHDA and CDR2 is SQIVND (reference sequence). V was shortened by 6 bases and J by 4 bases, with 14 bases between the two germline ends. The CDR3 loop spans 14 amino acids. DNA of the CDR3: TGTGCCAGTAGCGGACTATTCAGGGCAGATACGCAGTATTTT. This sequence encodes CASSGLFRADTQYF.

The genes are TRBV10-3 and TRBJ2-7, with 9 bases identical to TRBD1. The CDR3 sequence is 14 residues long. Trimming removed 6 bases from V and 4 bases from J; junction bases left unmatched: 7. CDR1 and CDR2 (germline): ENHRY, SYGVKD. In DNA, the CDR3 is TGTGCCATCAGCGGGGGACAGGGAGTATACGAGCAGTACGTC. Translated: CAISGGQGVYEQYV.

V and J are TRBV3-1 (or the pseudogene TRBV3-2) and TRBJ2-7; D is possibly TRBD2 (6 bases). This CDR3 has 13 amino acids. V lost 2 bases and J lost 6, with 11 bases in between. Germline CDR1 and CDR2: LGHDT and YNNKEL (reference sequence). CDR3 amino acids: CASSQFPRGEQYF. The CDR3 DNA follows: TGTGCCAGCAGCCAATTCCCGCGGGGCGAGCAGTACTTC.

This rearrangement joins TRBV28 to TRBJ1-1; D ambiguous. This CDR3 comprises 13 residues. Germline loops: CDR1 MDHEN, CDR2 SYDVKM. V was pared by 4 bases and J by 5 bases, with 11 bases between. Here the CDR3 reads CASSSTDKTEAFF. In DNA, the CDR3 is TGTGCCAGCAGTTCTACCGACAAGACTGAAGCTTTCTTT.

This clone turned up a few times. V usage is TRBV18 and J usage is TRBJ2-2, with D maybe TRBD1 (6 bases). Trimming pared 4 bases from V and 0 bases from J, leaving 15 bases between. This CDR3 region has 17 residues. CDR1 is KGHSH, CDR2 LQKENI, per germline. CDR3 nucleotide sequence: TGTGCCAGCTCACTGATCGGGACACTCGCGAACACCGGGGAGCTGTTTTTT. This gives the protein CASSLIGTLANTGELFF.

The CDR3 DNA reads TGCGCCAGCAGCCAAGAAGGACAGGGGGTTAGAGCTGAAGCTTTCTTT. Its translation is CASSQEGQGVRAEAFF. The chain recombines TRBV4-1 with TRBJ1-1; 10 bases are shared with TRBD1. Per the germline V gene, CDR1 is MGHRA and CDR2 is YSYEKL. With V trimmed by 0 bases and J by 6 bases, 7 bases remained unmatched. The CDR3 is 16 residues long.